A single sample is the source of the 8 T cell receptor beta chains below, sequenced in a study of neurological immune-mediated disorders. One entry per CDR3 protein results from TCRdb running MiXCR on the 5' RACE reads. The sample yields roughly 48,000 distinct CDR3 sequences, around 5.3% seen once. Sequencing was carried out using CD4+ T cells from blood. Source of these receptors: a woman aged 18 to 35 with multiple sclerosis.

This clonotype was detected ten times or more. V gene TRBV6-5 combines with J gene TRBJ1-3; a weak D match, TRBD1 (6 bases). Trimming removed 6 bases from V and 2 bases from J, with 11 bases in between. This CDR3 contains 14 residues. From germline, CDR1 is MNHEY and CDR2 SVGAGI. DNA of the CDR3: TGTGCCAGCAGAATCGACAGGACTGGAAACACCATATATTTT. This codes for CASRIDRTGNTIYF.

This clonotype was recorded at least ten times. The chain couples TRBV6-6 to TRBJ1-1; 7 nucleotides match TRBD1. Germline values: CDR1 MNHNY, CDR2 SVGAGI (reference sequence). The CDR3 length is 14 residues. V was clipped by 5 bases and J by 4 bases; unmatched bases: 7. The CDR3: CASSKTGLATEAFF. CDR3 coding DNA: TGTGCCAGCAGTAAGACAGGGCTGGCCACTGAAGCTTTCTTT.

This clonotype was observed at least ten times. The chain employs TRBV4-2 and TRBJ1-1; D is unclear. This CDR3 has 14 amino acids. In germline, CDR1 is LGHNA, CDR2 YNFKEQ. Trimming left V 0 bases short and J 1 base short, with 6 bases between. The DNA of the CDR3 is TGTGCCAGCAGCCAAGATAGTAAGAACACTGAAGCTTTCTTT. Protein sequence: CASSQDSKNTEAFF.

This clonotype appeared many times. The rearrangement uses TRBV7-8 and TRBJ1-6, with TRBD1 identical over 7 bases. The CDR3 sequence is 15 residues long. V trimming: 5 bases; J trimming: 6 bases; junction bases outside the gene matches: 7. Germline V lookup: CDR1 SGHVS, CDR2 FQNEAQ. The CDR3 reads CASSPGTDTNSPLHF. The CDR3 nucleotides read TGTGCCAGCAGCCCAGGGACAGACACTAATTCACCCCTCCACTTT.

The chain employs TRBV6-6 and TRBJ1-2, with 8 bases fitting TRBD1. The CDR3 is made up of 13 amino acids. With 4 bases clipped from V and 5 bases from J, the junction kept 3 bases outside the gene matches. Germline CDR1 is MNHNY and CDR2 is SVGAGI (reference sequence). The CDR3 protein is CASSLQGGYGYTF. As DNA, the CDR3 is TGTGCCAGCAGTTTACAGGGGGGATATGGCTACACCTTC.

In this sample, this clonotype turned up many times. The rearrangement joins TRBV14 to TRBJ2-4; possibly TRBD1 or TRBD2 for D (5 bases each). With 3 bases removed from V and 1 base from J, the gap between germline ends came to 13 bases. Germline loops: CDR1 SGHDN, CDR2 FVKESK. The CDR3 covers 16 residues. CDR3 sequence reads: CASSQLAGTAKNIQYF. As DNA, the CDR3 is TGTGCCAGCAGCCAGCTGGCCGGGACGGCCAAAAACATTCAGTACTTC.

This clonotype was recorded many times. The chain employs TRBV7-2 and TRBJ1-4; 9 bases are shared with TRBD1. Germline CDR1 reads SGHTA; CDR2 reads FQGNSA. V was pared by 0 bases and J by 6 bases, with 2 bases of the junction left unmatched. This CDR3 is built from 15 residues. Here the CDR3 DNA reads TGTGCCAGCAGCTTAGCGCGGACAGGGGATGAAAAACTGTTTTTT. Translation: CASSLARTGDEKLFF.

The table lists this clonotype with many counts. The chain has TRBV14 and TRBJ2-1; TRBD2 matches at 9 bases. This CDR3 region has 18 residues. The ends lost 1 base at V and 4 bases at J; junction bases unmatched: 11. Germline V CDR1 and CDR2: SGHDN, FVKESK. CDR3 protein: CASSQGSRGGPFYNEQFF. The CDR3 DNA reads TGTGCCAGCAGCCAAGGGTCGCGGGGGGGCCCTTTTTACAATGAGCAGTTCTTC.